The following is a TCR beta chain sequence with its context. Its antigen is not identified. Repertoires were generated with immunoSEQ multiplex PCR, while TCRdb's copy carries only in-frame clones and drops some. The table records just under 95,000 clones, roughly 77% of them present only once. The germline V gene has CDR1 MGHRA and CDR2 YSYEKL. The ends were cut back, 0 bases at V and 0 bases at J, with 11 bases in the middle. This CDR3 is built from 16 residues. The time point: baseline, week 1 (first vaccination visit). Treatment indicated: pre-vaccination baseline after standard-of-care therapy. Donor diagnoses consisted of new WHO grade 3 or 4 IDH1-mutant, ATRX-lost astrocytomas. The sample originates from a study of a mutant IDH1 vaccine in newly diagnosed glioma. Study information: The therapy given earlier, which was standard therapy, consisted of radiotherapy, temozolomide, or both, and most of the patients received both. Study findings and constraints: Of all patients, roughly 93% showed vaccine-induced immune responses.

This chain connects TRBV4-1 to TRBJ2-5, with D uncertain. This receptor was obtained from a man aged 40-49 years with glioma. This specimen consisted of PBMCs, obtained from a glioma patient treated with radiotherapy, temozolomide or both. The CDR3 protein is CASSQEWPSYQETQYF. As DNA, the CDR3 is TGCGCCAGCAGCCAAGAATGGCCTTCGTACCAAGAGACCCAGTACTTC.